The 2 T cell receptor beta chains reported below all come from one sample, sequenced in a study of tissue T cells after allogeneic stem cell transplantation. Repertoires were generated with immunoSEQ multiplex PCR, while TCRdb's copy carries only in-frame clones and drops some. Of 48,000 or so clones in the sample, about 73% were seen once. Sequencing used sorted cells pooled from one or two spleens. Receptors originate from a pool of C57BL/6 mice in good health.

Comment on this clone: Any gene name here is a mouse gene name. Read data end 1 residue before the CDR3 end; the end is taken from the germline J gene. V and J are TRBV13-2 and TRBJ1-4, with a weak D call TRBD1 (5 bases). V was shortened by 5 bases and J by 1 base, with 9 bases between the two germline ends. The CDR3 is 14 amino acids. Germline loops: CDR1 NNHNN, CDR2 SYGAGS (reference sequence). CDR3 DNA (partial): TGTGCCAGCGGGATGGGACGTTCCAACGAAAGATTATTT. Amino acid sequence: CASGMGRSNERLF. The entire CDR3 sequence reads CASGMGRSNERLFF.

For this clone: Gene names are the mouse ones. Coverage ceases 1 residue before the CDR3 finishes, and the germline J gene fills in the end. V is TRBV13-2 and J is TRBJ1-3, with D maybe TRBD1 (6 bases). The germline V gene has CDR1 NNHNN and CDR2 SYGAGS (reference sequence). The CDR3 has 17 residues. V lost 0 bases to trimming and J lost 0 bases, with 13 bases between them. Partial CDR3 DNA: TGTGCCAGCGGTGATGCGGGGGACAAAAATTCTGGAAATACGCTCTAT. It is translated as CASGDAGDKNSGNTLY. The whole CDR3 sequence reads CASGDAGDKNSGNTLYF.